This T cell receptor beta chain was identified in a study of low-dose radiotherapy and immunotherapy resistance in tumors. Study in general: Cohort 2 received 1 Gy per fraction every two weeks, totaling 13 Gy over 26 weeks.

This clonotype was counted a few times. Gene-specific TRAV and TRBV primers were used for first-strand cDNA, covering alpha and beta chains. The PCR that amplified TCRs ran for about 20 cycles, relying on a constant-region primer and a V-primer adapter. TCRdb itself ran the reads through MiXCR, one entry per CDR3 protein. The sample lists thousands of distinct CDR3 sequences, under 70% occurring once. This TCR derives from a human donor with advanced metastatic prostate, ovarian, gallbladder or colorectal cancer (not recorded which). This table probably holds off-target reads from a library built for another chain.

The CDR3 coding sequence is TGTGCCATCACGGGACAGGGCACAGATACGCAGTATTTT. It codes for CAITGQGTDTQYF. The chain carries TRBV10-3 and TRBJ2-3, with TRBD1 matching 8 bases. Germline-derived CDR1 and CDR2 are ENHRY and SYGVKD. The CDR3 extends over 13 amino acids. The trim removed 7 bases at V and 1 base at J, leaving 1 base unmatched.